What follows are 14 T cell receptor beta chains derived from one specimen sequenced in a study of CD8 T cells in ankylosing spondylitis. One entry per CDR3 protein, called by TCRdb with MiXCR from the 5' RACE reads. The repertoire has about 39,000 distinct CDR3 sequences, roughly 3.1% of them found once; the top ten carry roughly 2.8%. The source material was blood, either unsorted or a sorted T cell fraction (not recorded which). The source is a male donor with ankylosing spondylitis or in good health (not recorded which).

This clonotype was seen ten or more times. In DNA form, the CDR3 reads TGTGCCAGCAGCGTAGGAGGGGGCGGCGGCAACACCGGGGAGCTGTTTTTT. This sequence encodes CASSVGGGGGNTGELFF. The chain couples TRBV9 to TRBJ2-2, with TRBD1 matching over 7 bases. Unmatched junction bases numbered 7, after V lost 0 bases and J lost 2 bases. The CDR3 is made up of 17 amino acids. The germline gives CDR1 SGDLS, CDR2 YYNGEE. The full variable domain, rest sourced from reference TRBV9 and TRBJ2-2, is DSGVTQTPKHLITATGQRVTLRCSPRSGDLSVYWYQQSLDQGLQFLIQYYNGEERAKGNILERFSAQQFPDLHSELNLSSLELGDSALYFCASSVGGGGGNTGELFFGEGSRLTVL.

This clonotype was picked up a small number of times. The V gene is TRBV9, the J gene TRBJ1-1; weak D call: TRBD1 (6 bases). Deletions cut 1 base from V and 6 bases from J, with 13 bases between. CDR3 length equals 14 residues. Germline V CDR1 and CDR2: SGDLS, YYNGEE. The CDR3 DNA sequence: TGTGCCAGCAGCGTAAAGGGGGACACCTCTGAAGCTTTCTTT. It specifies CASSVKGDTSEAFF.

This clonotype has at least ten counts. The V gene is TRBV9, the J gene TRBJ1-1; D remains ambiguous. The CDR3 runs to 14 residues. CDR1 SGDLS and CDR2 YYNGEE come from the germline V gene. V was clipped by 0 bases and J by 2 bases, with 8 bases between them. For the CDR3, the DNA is TGTGCCAGCAGCGTAGCTACGGTAAACACTGAAGCTTTCTTT. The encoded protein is CASSVATVNTEAFF.

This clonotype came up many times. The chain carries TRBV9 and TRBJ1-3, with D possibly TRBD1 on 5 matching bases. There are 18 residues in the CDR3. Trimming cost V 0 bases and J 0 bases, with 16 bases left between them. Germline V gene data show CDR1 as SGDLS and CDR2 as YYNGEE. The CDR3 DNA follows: TGTGCCAGCAGCGTAGGACGGGGCAGCCTTACCTCTGGAAACACCATATATTTT. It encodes CASSVGRGSLTSGNTIYF.

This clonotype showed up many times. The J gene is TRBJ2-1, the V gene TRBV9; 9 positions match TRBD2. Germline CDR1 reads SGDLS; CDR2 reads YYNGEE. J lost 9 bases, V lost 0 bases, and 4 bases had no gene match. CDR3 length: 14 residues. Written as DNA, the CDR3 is TGTGCCAGCAGCGTAGGGACTAGCGTCGGTGAGCAGTTCTTC. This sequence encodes CASSVGTSVGEQFF.

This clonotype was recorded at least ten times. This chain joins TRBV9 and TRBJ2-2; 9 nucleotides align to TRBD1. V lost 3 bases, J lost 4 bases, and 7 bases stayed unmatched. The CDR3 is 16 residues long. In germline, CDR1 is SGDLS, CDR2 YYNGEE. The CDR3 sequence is CASSAGTGLSTGELFF. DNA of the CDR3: TGTGCCAGCAGCGCCGGGACAGGGTTGTCCACCGGGGAGCTGTTTTTT.

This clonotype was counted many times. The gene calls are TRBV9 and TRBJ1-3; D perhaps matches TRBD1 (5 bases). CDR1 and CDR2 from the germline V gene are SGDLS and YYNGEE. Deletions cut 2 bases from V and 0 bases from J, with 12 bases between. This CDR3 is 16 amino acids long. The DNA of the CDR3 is TGTGCCAGCAGCGTCTTCGGGGCCCCCTCTGGAAACACCATATATTTT. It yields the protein CASSVFGAPSGNTIYF.

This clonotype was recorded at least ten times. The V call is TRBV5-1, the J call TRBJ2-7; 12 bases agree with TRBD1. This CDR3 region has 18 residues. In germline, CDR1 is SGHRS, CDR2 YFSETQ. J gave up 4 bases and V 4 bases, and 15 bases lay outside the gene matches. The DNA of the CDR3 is TGCGCCAGCAGCCTTGGGGGCCGGGACAGGGGGCTCCTATACGAGCAGTACGTC. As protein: CASSLGGRDRGLLYEQYV.

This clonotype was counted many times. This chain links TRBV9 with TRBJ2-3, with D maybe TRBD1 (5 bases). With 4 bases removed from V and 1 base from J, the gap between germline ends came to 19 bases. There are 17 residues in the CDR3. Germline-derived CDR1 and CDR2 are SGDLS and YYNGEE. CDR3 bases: TGTGCCAGCAGCCCAGGGTTAAGGTCGGTTCGCACAGATACGCAGTATTTT. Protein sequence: CASSPGLRSVRTDTQYF.

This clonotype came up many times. Written as DNA, the CDR3 is TGTGCCAGCAGCGTACTGGACGGGGGAAGGGAATCACCCCTCCACTTT. Amino acid sequence: CASSVLDGGRESPLHF. The V gene is TRBV9, the J gene TRBJ1-6; D is perhaps TRBD1 (5 bases). Germline CDR1 is SGDLS and CDR2 is YYNGEE. Between the trimmed V and J ends, which lost 1 base and 10 bases, there was a span of 18 bases. CDR3 length: 16 amino acids.

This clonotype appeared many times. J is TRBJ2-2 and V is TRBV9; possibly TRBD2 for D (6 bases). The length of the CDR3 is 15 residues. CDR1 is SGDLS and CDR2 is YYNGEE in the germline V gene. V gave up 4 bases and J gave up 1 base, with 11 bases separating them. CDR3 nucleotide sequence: TGTGCCAGCAGCACGCTAGCGATGAACACCGGGGAGCTGTTTTTT. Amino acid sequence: CASSTLAMNTGELFF.

CDR3 sequence reads: CASSPPPGTSGVNEQFF. The CDR3 DNA reads as TGTGCCAGCAGCCCCCCCCCCGGGACTAGCGGGGTAAATGAGCAGTTCTTC. J is TRBJ2-1 and V is TRBV9; 13 bases line up with TRBD2. The junction had 11 bases not matched to a gene; V was cut back by 4 bases and J by 7 bases. The germline gives CDR1 SGDLS, CDR2 YYNGEE. The CDR3 covers 17 residues.

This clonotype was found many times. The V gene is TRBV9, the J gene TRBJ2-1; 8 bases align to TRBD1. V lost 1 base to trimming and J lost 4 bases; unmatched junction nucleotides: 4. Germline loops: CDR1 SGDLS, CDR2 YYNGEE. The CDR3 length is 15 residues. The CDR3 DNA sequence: TGTGCCAGCAGCGTACAGGGGGCGGGGTACAATGAGCAGTTCTTC. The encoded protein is CASSVQGAGYNEQFF.

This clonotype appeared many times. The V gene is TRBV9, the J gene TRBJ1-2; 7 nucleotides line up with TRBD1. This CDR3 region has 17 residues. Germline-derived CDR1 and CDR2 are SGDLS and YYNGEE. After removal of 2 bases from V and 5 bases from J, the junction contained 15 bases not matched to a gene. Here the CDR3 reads CASSVAPAPGQTYGYTF. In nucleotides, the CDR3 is TGTGCCAGCAGCGTTGCCCCGGCCCCGGGACAGACTTATGGCTACACCTTC.